This T cell receptor (beta chain) is from a study of blood T cell repertoires in COVID-19. Study-wide context: Researchers got acute and convalescent COVID-19 samples from the United States, Italy and Spain. Sample material is recorded as cDNA or gDNA derived from T cells, B-cell-depleted T cells, or PBMCs.

Authors' analysis steps: Using reference gene primer amplification, nucleated cell counts were estimated. Profiling relied on immunoSEQ multiplex PCR, and the TCRdb table lists in-frame clones only, not all of them. V and J calls and clone size are given by that table; D and trimming were obtained from the DNA. The table includes 25,000 or so clones, approximately 90% detected once. V was trimmed by 0 bases and J by 10 bases, leaving 9 bases between them. The CDR3 loop spans 12 amino acids. Per germline, CDR1 MGHRA and CDR2 YSYEKL. Sample: peripheral blood. The gene calls are TRBV4-1 and TRBJ1-1; D ambiguous. This clonotype was obtained from a woman aged 80 or over with active or convalescent COVID-19. The chain's CDR3 is CASSQDTEGAFF. CDR3 nucleotides: TGCGCCAGCAGCCAAGACACGGAGGGAGCTTTCTTT.